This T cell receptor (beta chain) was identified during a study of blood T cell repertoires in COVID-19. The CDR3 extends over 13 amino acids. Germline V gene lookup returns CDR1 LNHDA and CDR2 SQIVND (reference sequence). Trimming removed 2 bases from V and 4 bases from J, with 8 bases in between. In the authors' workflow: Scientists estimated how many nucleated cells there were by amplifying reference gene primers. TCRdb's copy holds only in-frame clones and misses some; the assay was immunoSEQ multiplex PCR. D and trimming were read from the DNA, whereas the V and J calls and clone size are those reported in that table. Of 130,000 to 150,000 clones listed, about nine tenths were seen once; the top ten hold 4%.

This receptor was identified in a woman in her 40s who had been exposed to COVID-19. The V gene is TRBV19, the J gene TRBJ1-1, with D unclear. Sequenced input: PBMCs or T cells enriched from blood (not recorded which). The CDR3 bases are TGTGCCAGTAGTATAACGAGGTCCACTGAAGCTTTCTTT. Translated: CASSITRSTEAFF.